The text below deals with one TCR beta chain. Its antigen is not identified. The data derive from a study of blood T cells in healthy people across ages. Looking at the study overall: About one barcoded beta molecule per two T cells was the capture yield of template switching.

Trimming cost V 0 bases and J 2 bases, with 7 bases left between them. Looked up from germline, CDR1 is SQVTM and CDR2 is ANQGSEA. The CDR3 contains 13 residues. A second PCR of about 7 to 12 cycles used a sample-barcoded 5' primer and a J-beta primer mix. The template-switch adaptor, which had 12 random nucleotides, put a tag on each cDNA molecule. TCRdb re-called the 5' RACE reads through MiXCR, storing one row per CDR3 protein. The sample consists of hundreds of thousands of distinct CDR3 sequences, roughly 30% of them appearing once. The study's findings and limits: Estimates drawn from one million T cells were deemed to understate diversity.

The sample, 7.5 to 10 milliliters of peripheral blood, was drawn from each donor. The sequencing sample was made of blood. The chain recombines TRBV29-1 with TRBJ2-5; D call uncertain. The clonotype originates from a woman older than 75 in good health. The CDR3 here is CSVEDGKQETQYF. CDR3 bases: TGCAGCGTTGAAGATGGGAAGCAAGAGACCCAGTACTTC.